This T cell receptor (beta chain) stems from a study of blood T cell repertoires in COVID-19 (dated by TCRdb to the early 2020s). Describing the broader study: Collaborator samples came from the United States, Italy and Spain and covered acute and convalescent phases of COVID-19. The prospective study material was composed of cDNA or gDNA derived from T cells, B-cell-depleted T cells, or PBMCs. Deeply sampled blood TCRbeta repertoires from subjects exposed to, actively infected with, or recovered from COVID-19 were included in the dataset. The repertoires were released in a freely available public database intended as a resource for research on the immune response to SARS-CoV-2. The samples were drawn from the first 160 participants of the ongoing ImmuneRACE study and from under 1,500 subjects provided by 6 global collaborators. Sample metadata almost always included a de-identified subject ID, COVID-19 status, age in years and sex. Where HLA class I and class II types were available, the types were taken from metadata supplied by the sample provider, not from assay-based typing.

A note on this clone: What this receptor recognizes is not known. Base qualities were left out, and no much larger clone turns up one base away.

Collaborating institutions collected whole blood in K2EDTA tubes following their own protocols. For TCRbeta analysis, collaborators shipped samples in one of three forms: frozen whole blood, isolated PBMCs, or DNA extracted from either of those sample types. Trimming costs V 2 bases and J 1 base, and their ends lie 11 bases apart. The CDR3 holds 15 amino acids from the cysteine to the phenylalanine. The read is trimmed to its CDR3 DNA, 45 bases read in frame from base 1. In the germline V gene, CDR1 corresponds to SGHTA and CDR2 to FQGNSA. The immunoSEQ Assay, a bias-controlled multiplex PCR, was used to amplify TCRbeta CDR3 regions from genomic DNA. Under the source paper's analysis protocol: Nucleated cell counts per sample were estimated from amplification of reference gene primers within the assay. To quantify the absolute abundance of each unique TCRbeta CDR3 rearrangement, sequence reads were collapsed and filtered. For each sample, productive Simpson clonality was calculated as the square root of Simpson's diversity index across productive rearrangements. TCRdb limited this immuneACCESS table to in-frame rearrangements with V and J called. A share of clones is missing; checked studies link under half to unresolved V genes, and the rest is unexplained. V, J and clone size derive from that table, while D and trimming were established from the DNA sequence. This sample has about 300,000 clones in its table, and 83% of those were observed once. The ten largest clones take up roughly 1.1% of the sample.

The investigation overall reported the following: How much clinical and demographic metadata was included differed by source and by participant, and the metadata was provided uncurated.

Recombination connected TRBV7-2 to TRBJ1-1; D gene: possibly TRBD1, on 6 matching bases. The sequence derives from a woman aged 45-59 years with acute or convalescent COVID-19. Sample: peripheral blood. The CDR3 region: CASSLMAGENTEAFF. The DNA reads TGTGCCAGCAGCTTAATGGCAGGGGAGAACACTGAAGCTTTCTTT.